Sequencing of this T cell receptor (beta chain) was carried out in a study of T cell responses to AZD1222 COVID-19 vaccine. Study-wide context: Both about-4-week and about-12-week second-dose recipients were combined.

Assay: immunoSEQ multiplex PCR; the TCRdb copy retains only in-frame clones and omits some. The top ten hold just over 7% of the sample, which has 95,000 to 150,000 clones, 75% to 95% seen once. Here the sequenced sample was peripheral blood, taken on day 0 of AZD1222 vaccination. The TCR comes from an adult in good health.

CDR3 DNA sequence: TGTGCCACCAGTGATTTTGCGGCGGGAGAGTACAATGAGCAGTTCTTC. Translation: CATSDFAAGEYNEQFF. V and J are TRBV24-1 and TRBJ2-1; 7 positions match TRBD2. The germline gives CDR1 KGHDR, CDR2 SFDVKD. V shed 1 base, J shed 4 bases, and the junction held 6 bases outside the gene matches. This CDR3 is built from 16 residues.